The clone carrying this T cell receptor (beta chain) was recorded only once. Its specificity is unknown. This entry comes from a study of shared clonotypes between healthy human individuals. Germline-derived CDR1 and CDR2 are SEHNR and FQNEAQ (reference sequence). Trimming took off 10 bases at V and 2 bases at J, with 17 bases between the two ends. CDR3 size: 14 residues. Overall study findings and caveats: Non-shared clonotypes showed lower generation probabilities than clonotypes common to all four donors. With a handful of donors compared, 4.5% to 6.5% of naive CD4 clonotypes were shared. Researchers sampled blood only, noting tissue repertoires likely differ.

Clones were read by immunoSEQ multiplex PCR, and TCRdb kept only the in-frame ones, dropping some. The sample yields around 2.5 million clones, 80% to 95% seen once. The rearrangement uses TRBV7-9 and TRBJ1-1, with D possibly being TRBD1 (6 bases). The sequence was collected from a young man in good health. Some clones in this sample may be carry-over from other donors' samples. The sample taken for sequencing was naive CD4+ T cells from PBMCs. Subset: CD45RA+ positively selected. The CDR3, as DNA: TGTGCCACCGGGGGGGGGCCCCTTAACACTGAAGCTTTCTTT. This encodes CATGGGPLNTEAFF.